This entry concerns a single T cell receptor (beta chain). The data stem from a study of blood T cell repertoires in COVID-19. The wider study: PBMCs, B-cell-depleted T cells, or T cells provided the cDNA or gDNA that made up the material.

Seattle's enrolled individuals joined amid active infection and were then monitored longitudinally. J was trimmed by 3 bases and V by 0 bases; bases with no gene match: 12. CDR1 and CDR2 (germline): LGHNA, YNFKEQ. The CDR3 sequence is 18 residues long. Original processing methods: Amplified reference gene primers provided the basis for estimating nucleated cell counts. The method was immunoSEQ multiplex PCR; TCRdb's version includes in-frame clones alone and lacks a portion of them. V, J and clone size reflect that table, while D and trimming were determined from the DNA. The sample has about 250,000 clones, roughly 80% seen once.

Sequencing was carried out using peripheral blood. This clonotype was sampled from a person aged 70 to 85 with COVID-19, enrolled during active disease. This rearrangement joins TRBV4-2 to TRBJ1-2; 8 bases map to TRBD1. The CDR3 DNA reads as TGTGCCAGCAGCCAAGAGTTGACAGGGGTTACCCAGGACTATGGCTACACCTTC. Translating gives CASSQELTGVTQDYGYTF.